This TCR beta chain derives from a study of blood T cell repertoires in COVID-19. CDR3 length: 14 amino acids. CDR1 is LNHDA, CDR2 SQIVND, per germline (reference sequence). Trimming left V 5 bases short and J 2 bases short, with 11 bases between. The authors' processing: Estimated nucleated cell counts came from reference gene primer amplification. TCRdb's table, derived via immunoSEQ multiplex PCR, lists solely in-frame clones and lacks some. V and J calls and clone size follow that table, whereas D and trimming were derived from the DNA. There are approximately 390,000 clones in the sample; about 90% occur only once, and under 3% lies in the top ten.

This clonotype was obtained from a woman aged 55 to 70 with COVID-19, enrolled during active disease. V is TRBV19 and J is TRBJ2-3, with D maybe TRBD1 (5 bases). Sequencing was carried out using peripheral blood. CDR3: CASSERRATDTQYF. The DNA of the CDR3 is TGTGCCAGTAGTGAGCGCAGGGCCACAGATACGCAGTATTTT.